This T cell receptor (beta chain) comes out of a study of T cells after yellow fever vaccination. Study information: With SMART-Seq v4 Ultra Low Input, the fractions containing low cell numbers were prepared.

TCRdb used MiXCR to reprocess the 5' RACE reads, holding one entry per CDR3 protein. The table lists around 400,000 distinct CDR3 sequences, 11% of them singletons. The CDR3 has 17 amino acids. V was clipped by 4 bases and J by 5 bases; unmatched bases: 14. This clonotype occurred a few times. Its specificity is not known. Overall study findings and caveats: Weaker overall was a secondary response that nonetheless peaked faster, on day 5 versus 15.

This clonotype was sampled from a man younger than 35 who received the YFV17D yellow fever vaccine. The gene calls are TRBV23-1 and TRBJ2-1; TRBD1 agrees at 7 bases. TRBV23-1 belongs to the ORF category, with a function that is uncertain. The sample in question was PBMCs, obtained on the day of the first yellow fever vaccination. This CDR3 is CASSRPLRQGEDNEQFF. CDR3 nucleotide sequence: TGCGCCAGCAGTCGCCCACTCCGACAGGGTGAGGACAATGAGCAGTTCTTC.